Presented here are 28 T cell receptor beta chains from one specimen sequenced in a study of long-term antiretroviral therapy in people with HIV. Sequencing used immunoSEQ v3.0 at survey level. The data were produced by immunoSEQ multiplex PCR, yet TCRdb's version contains in-frame clones alone and is incomplete. This table has roughly 50,000 clones, around four fifths appearing once. Here the sequenced sample was unsorted PBMCs, taken 0.8 years after starting antiretroviral therapy. The receptors here all came from a young woman with HIV.

V and J are TRBV5-1 and TRBJ2-5, with TRBD1 matching over 8 bases. V was pared by 4 bases and J by 2 bases, with 4 bases of the junction left unmatched. This CDR3 comprises 14 residues. CDR1 is SGHRS, CDR2 YFSETQ, per germline. The CDR3 bases are TGCGCCAGCAGCCCTCGACAGGGGCAAGAGACCCAGTACTTC. Translated, it gives CASSPRQGQETQYF. The full variable domain, in which reference TRBV5-1 and TRBJ2-5 provide the parts outside the CDR3, is KAGVTQTPRYLIKTRGQQVTLSCSPISGHRSVSWYQQTPGQGLQFLFEYFSETQRNKGNFPGRFSGRQFSNSRSEMNVSTLELGDSALYLCASSPRQGQETQYFGPGTRLLVL.

The V call is TRBV18, the J call TRBJ2-2; perhaps TRBD1 as D (6 bases). Trimming left V 1 base short and J 5 bases short, with 14 bases between. CDR3 length: 16 amino acids. The germline V gene encodes CDR1 KGHSH and CDR2 LQKENI. The DNA for the CDR3 is TGTGCCAGCTCACCACTAACAGCAGGGGAAACCGGGGAGCTGTTTTTT. Translation: CASSPLTAGETGELFF.

This clone was detected only a few times. The chain has TRBV9 and TRBJ2-7; a weak D match, TRBD1 (6 bases). Germline CDR1 and CDR2: SGDLS and YYNGEE. Deletions cut 0 bases from V and 5 bases from J, with 12 bases between. The CDR3 spans 14 residues. The CDR3 protein is CASSVGMGADEQYF. CDR3 in DNA: TGTGCCAGCAGCGTAGGGATGGGGGCGGACGAGCAGTACTTC.

V and J are TRBV10-1 and TRBJ2-3, with D unresolved. CDR3 size: 13 residues. Trimming removed 3 bases at V and 0 bases at J, with 4 bases between. CDR1 is WNHNN, CDR2 SYGVQD, per germline (reference sequence). CDR3: CASSDKSTDTQYF. DNA of the CDR3: TGCGCCAGCAGTGACAAAAGCACAGATACGCAGTATTTT.

The chain employs TRBV10-1 and TRBJ2-1; 7 positions agree with TRBD2. The J segment lost 4 bases and the V segment lost 0 bases, leaving 9 bases of the junction unmatched. This CDR3 comprises 17 residues. Germline-derived CDR1 and CDR2 are WNHNN and SYGVQD (reference sequence). This chain's CDR3 is CASSESPTSALYNEQFF. In DNA form, the CDR3 reads TGCGCCAGCAGTGAGTCACCCACTAGCGCTCTATACAATGAGCAGTTCTTC.

The chain is built from TRBV7-2 and TRBJ1-5; TRBD1 aligns across 10 bases. Germline V lookup: CDR1 SGHTA, CDR2 FQGNSA. The CDR3 has 15 residues. V shed 3 bases and J 7 bases; nucleotides not matched to a gene: 6. The CDR3 reads CASSFRQGANQPQHF. Written as DNA, the CDR3 is TGTGCCAGCAGCTTCCGACAGGGGGCAAACCAGCCCCAGCATTTT.

This clone was picked up a small number of times. This chain uses TRBV7-3 with TRBJ2-3; D remains unclear. The CDR3 contains 11 residues. V was shortened by 5 bases and J by 8 bases, with 8 bases between the two germline ends. Germline-derived CDR1 and CDR2 are SGHTA and FQGTGA. CDR3 in amino acids: CASSELGTQYF. CDR3 sequence (DNA): TGTGCCAGCAGCGAGTTGGGTACGCAGTATTTT. The full variable domain, in which reference TRBV7-3 and TRBJ2-3 provide the parts outside the CDR3, is GAGVSQTPSNKVTEKGKYVELRCDPISGHTALYWYRQSLGQGPEFLIYFQGTGAADDSGLPNDRFFAVRPEGSVSTLKIQRTERGDSAVYLCASSELGTQYFGPGTRLTVL.

This chain joins TRBV2 and TRBJ1-5, with 7 bases lining up with TRBD1. Germline values: CDR1 SNHLY, CDR2 FYNNEI. Unmatched junction bases numbered 9, after V lost 7 bases and J lost 6 bases. The CDR3 has 14 residues. The CDR3 spells CASTRDRAVQPQHF. The CDR3 DNA reads TGTGCCAGCACCCGAGACAGGGCGGTTCAGCCCCAGCATTTT.

V is TRBV5-1 and J is TRBJ2-5; D is possibly TRBD1 or TRBD2 (5 bases each). Germline V gene lookup returns CDR1 SGHRS and CDR2 YFSETQ. The CDR3 covers 15 residues. Between the trimmed V and J ends, which lost 1 base and 4 bases, there was a span of 14 bases. CDR3 in amino acids: CASSLSWDRGETQYF. In nucleotides, the CDR3 is TGCGCCAGCAGCTTGAGTTGGGACCGCGGAGAGACCCAGTACTTC.

The chain couples TRBV4-3 to TRBJ2-7; 8 positions match TRBD2. V dropped 5 bases and J dropped 2; count of bases not matched to a gene: 8. The germline V gene encodes CDR1 LGHNA and CDR2 YSLEER. This CDR3 region has 15 residues. CDR3 region: CASSYFRAGAYEQYF. CDR3 nucleotides: TGCGCCAGCAGCTATTTTAGAGCGGGAGCCTACGAGCAGTACTTC.

This clone has only one observation. The junction differs from germline at one of its ends, possibly a read error. The chain links TRBV15 to TRBJ2-7, with TRBD2 identical over 11 bases. From germline, CDR1 is LNHNV and CDR2 YYDKDF (reference sequence). CDR3 length: 14 residues. The CDR3 protein is CATSRDGLAGGLNF. The DNA of the CDR3 is TGTGCCACCAGCAGAGATGGTCTAGCGGGAGGTTTGAACTTC.

V gene TRBV7-2 combines with J gene TRBJ2-1; 10 bases match TRBD1. Trimming took 5 bases from V and 6 from J; bases not matched to a gene: 10. This CDR3 has 16 amino acids. Germline V gives CDR1 SGHTA, CDR2 FQGNSA. The CDR3 DNA is TGTGCCAGCAGCAGAGTAGGGGACAGGGGCGGCAATGAGCAGTTCTTC. Its protein product is CASSRVGDRGGNEQFF.

This clone was observed a single time. This chain connects TRBV7-8 to TRBJ2-5; either TRBD1 or TRBD2 may fit D (5 bases each). V lost 0 bases and J lost 5, with 13 bases in between. Looked up from germline, CDR1 is SGHVS and CDR2 is FQNEAQ. The CDR3 extends over 15 amino acids. The CDR3 bases are TGTGCCAGCAGCTTAGCAGTGGGGGAGACGGAGACCCAGTACTTC. Translated: CASSLAVGETETQYF.

CDR3 in DNA: TGTGCCAGCAGCTTAAGGGGGGGTCGGGGCCCGCCAGATACGCAGTATTTT. Its translation is CASSLRGGRGPPDTQYF. The rearrangement joins TRBV7-2 to TRBJ2-3, with D tentatively TRBD2 (7 bases). In germline, CDR1 is SGHTA, CDR2 FQGNSA. V lost 2 bases, J lost 4 bases, and 19 bases lay in between. The CDR3 has 17 residues.

V and J are TRBV12-5 and TRBJ2-1; tentative D call: TRBD1 (5 bases). The CDR3 covers 14 residues. With 1 base removed from V and 5 bases from J, the gap between germline ends came to 9 bases. Germline-derived CDR1 and CDR2 are LGHNT and FRNRAP. In DNA, the CDR3 is TGTGCTAGTGGTTTGGAAGGGGTCCACAATGAGCAGTTCTTC. It codes for CASGLEGVHNEQFF.

The V and J genes are TRBV7-8 and TRBJ2-2; 8 bases agree with TRBD1. The CDR3 runs 14 residues. The V gene end was trimmed by 9 bases and the J gene end by 6 bases; junction bases not matched to a gene: 9. Germline CDR1 and CDR2: SGHVS and FQNEAQ. As DNA, the CDR3 is TGTGCCAGTAGGCAGGGGGCAGGGGCCGGGGAGCTGTTTTTT. Its protein product is CASRQGAGAGELFF.

The gene calls are TRBV5-1 and TRBJ2-1; D remains ambiguous. V was trimmed by 4 bases and J by 8 bases, leaving 7 bases between them. Germline V lookup: CDR1 SGHRS, CDR2 YFSETQ. This CDR3 has 11 amino acids. In DNA form, the CDR3 reads TGCGCCAGCAGCAGGGAAGATGAGCAGTTCTTC. Its protein is CASSREDEQFF.

The chain links TRBV7-6 to TRBJ2-3; 7 bases match TRBD2. The CDR3 spans 14 residues. Looked up from germline, CDR1 is SGHVS and CDR2 is FNYEAQ. V trimming: 3 bases; J trimming: 5 bases; junction bases outside the gene matches: 5. CDR3 in DNA: TGTGCCAGCAGCTTGCAGCGGGATAGAGATACGCAGTATTTT. Translated, it gives CASSLQRDRDTQYF.

This sequence joins TRBV5-8 and TRBJ2-5, with TRBD2 matching 14 bases. This CDR3 spans 15 amino acids. CDR1 and CDR2 from the germline V gene are SGHTS and YDEGEE. The V gene end was trimmed by 3 bases and the J gene end by 5 bases; junction bases not matched to a gene: 3. The CDR3 nucleotides read TGTGCCAGCAGCTGGACTAGCGGGAGGCCGGAGACCCAGTACTTC. This codes for CASSWTSGRPETQYF.

This clone was picked up one time. The V and J genes are TRBV5-1 and TRBJ2-7; TRBD1 aligns across 9 bases. Per germline, CDR1 SGHRS and CDR2 YFSETQ. This CDR3 has 17 residues. The ends lost 4 bases at V and 5 bases at J; junction bases unmatched: 16. The CDR3 sequence: CASSQSGTRDRVNEQYF. DNA of the CDR3: TGCGCCAGCAGCCAATCGGGTACCCGGGACAGGGTGAACGAGCAGTACTTC.

This rearrangement joins TRBV5-4 to TRBJ2-3, with TRBD2 identical over 7 bases. This CDR3 comprises 15 residues. Germline loops: CDR1 SGHNT, CDR2 YYREEE (reference sequence). The trim removed 0 bases at V and 2 bases at J, leaving 3 bases unmatched. The CDR3 bases are TGTGCCAGCAGCTTGGGGCGGGAGTCCACAGATACGCAGTATTTT. Translation gives CASSLGRESTDTQYF.

This chain connects TRBV7-3 to TRBJ2-7; TRBD2 agrees at 9 bases. V lost 1 base and J lost 3; bases outside the gene matches: 4. This CDR3 region has 15 residues. Germline V CDR1 and CDR2: SGHTA, FQGTGA. CDR3 loop: CASSLSASGIYEQYF. CDR3 nucleotides: TGTGCCAGCAGCTTAAGCGCTAGCGGGATCTACGAGCAGTACTTC.

The chain is built from TRBV4-3 and TRBJ1-5; no definite D call. This CDR3 is built from 14 residues. CDR1 LGHNA and CDR2 YSLEER come from the germline V gene. Trimming took 1 base from V and 7 from J, leaving 11 bases between them. The CDR3 reads CASSQAWRRQPQHF. The CDR3 bases are TGCGCCAGCAGCCAAGCATGGAGAAGGCAGCCCCAGCATTTT.

This clone was seen just once. The chain uses TRBV2 and TRBJ2-2; TRBD1 matches at 7 bases. The CDR3 consists of 15 residues. Germline loops: CDR1 SNHLY, CDR2 FYNNEI. Unmatched junction bases numbered 4, after V lost 6 bases and J lost 0 bases. CDR3 coding DNA: TGTGCCAGCAGCAGGGACAGATCGAACACCGGGGAGCTGTTTTTT. It specifies CASSRDRSNTGELFF.

This rearrangement joins TRBV7-2 to TRBJ1-4; D not resolved. V was shortened by 3 bases and J by 6 bases, with 11 bases between the two germline ends. CDR1 and CDR2 (germline): SGHTA, FQGNSA. The CDR3 covers 14 residues. Written as DNA, the CDR3 is TGTGCCAGCAGCTTGAGAGGGTCGGATGAAAAACTGTTTTTT. Protein product: CASSLRGSDEKLFF.

The gene calls are TRBV7-9 and TRBJ2-5; TRBD1 matches 12 bases. J was trimmed by 5 bases and V by 4 bases; bases with no gene match: 5. In germline, CDR1 is SEHNR, CDR2 FQNEAQ (reference sequence). The CDR3 contains 15 residues. For the CDR3, the DNA is TGTGCCAGCAGCTCGGGACAGGGGGCCCGGGAGACCCAGTACTTC. Translated: CASSSGQGARETQYF.

The chain recombines TRBV6-1 with TRBJ2-4, with unresolved D. With 6 bases removed from V and 7 bases from J, the gap between germline ends came to 13 bases. Germline V CDR1 and CDR2: MNHNS, SASEGT. The CDR3 loop spans 13 amino acids. The CDR3 is CASSHVEGNIQYF. CDR3 nucleotides: TGTGCCAGCAGCCATGTAGAAGGGAACATTCAGTACTTC.

The chain is built from TRBV11-2 and TRBJ2-7, with D perhaps TRBD1 (6 bases). Germline-derived CDR1 and CDR2 are SGHAT and FQNNGV. V lost 3 bases and J lost 3, with 12 bases in between. This CDR3 is 14 amino acids long. The CDR3 DNA reads TGTGCCAGCAGCTTTTGGACAGAGATCTACGAGCAGTACTTC. This encodes CASSFWTEIYEQYF.